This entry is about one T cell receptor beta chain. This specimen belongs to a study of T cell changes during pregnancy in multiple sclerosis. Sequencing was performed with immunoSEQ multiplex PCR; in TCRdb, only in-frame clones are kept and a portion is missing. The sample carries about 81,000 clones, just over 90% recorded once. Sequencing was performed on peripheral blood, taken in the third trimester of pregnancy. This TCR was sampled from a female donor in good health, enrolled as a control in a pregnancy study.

CDR3 sequence: CASSEGQLPYEQYF. The DNA of the CDR3 is TGTGCCAGCAGCGAAGGACAGTTACCTTACGAGCAGTACTTC. The chain carries TRBV5-6 and TRBJ2-7; D may be TRBD1 (6 bases). Germline lookup yields CDR1 SGHDT and CDR2 YYEEEE. The length of the CDR3 is 14 residues. The ends were cut back, 4 bases at V and 4 bases at J, with 15 bases in the middle.